A single T cell receptor (beta chain) is shown here with its context. What it binds is not known. Trimming left V 0 bases short and J 4 bases short, with 16 bases between. The CDR3 is made up of 16 amino acids. The germline V gene has CDR1 SGHTS and CDR2 YDEGEE. Selected pancreatic ductal adenocarcinoma patients had undergone surgery without neoadjuvant therapy. The data belong to a study of T cells in pancreatic ductal adenocarcinoma. General observations from the study: Tumors hold more CD45RO+ effector T cells, which may bias toward lower diversity. Tumor and blood clonality did not differ significantly, about 0.12 versus 0.079. Tumor samples had fewer productive templates and roughly 8-fold fewer unique clonotypes than blood.

The repertoire was sequenced with immunoSEQ multiplex PCR; TCRdb's copy has only in-frame clones and lacks some. The sample records around 31,000 clones, just over 90% being singletons. This sequence joins TRBV5-8 and TRBJ1-2; D is undetermined. The clonotype was recovered from a human donor with pancreatic ductal adenocarcinoma. Sequencing was carried out using PBMCs. As DNA, the CDR3 is TGTGCCAGCAGCTTGGTTGGCCCCGTAGTTGTCTATGGCTACACCTTC. Translated, it gives CASSLVGPVVVYGYTF.